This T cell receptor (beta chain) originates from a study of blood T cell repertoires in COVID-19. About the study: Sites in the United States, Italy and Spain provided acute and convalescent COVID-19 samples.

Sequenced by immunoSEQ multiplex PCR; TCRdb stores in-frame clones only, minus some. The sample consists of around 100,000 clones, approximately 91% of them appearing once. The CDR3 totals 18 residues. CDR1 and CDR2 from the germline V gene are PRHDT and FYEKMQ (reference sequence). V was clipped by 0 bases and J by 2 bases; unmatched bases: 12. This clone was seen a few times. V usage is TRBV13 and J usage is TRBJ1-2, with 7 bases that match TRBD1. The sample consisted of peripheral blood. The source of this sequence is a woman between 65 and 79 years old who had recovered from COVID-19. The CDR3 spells CASSLGLGTADLNYGYTF. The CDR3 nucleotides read TGTGCCAGCAGCTTAGGCCTTGGGACAGCAGACTTAAACTATGGCTACACCTTC.